Described below is a single TCR beta chain sequence and its context. Its antigen is unidentified. Read coverage stops 3 residues before the CDR3 terminus; the germline J gene supplies the remainder. This sample is part of a study of T cells in women clearing cervical HPV infection. General study points: Cases carried less TRBV6-7 than controls: roughly 0.11% versus 0.16%. T-cell numbers per sample were unknown and may explain richness differences. Repertoire richness, not evenness, was significantly elevated in CIN3+ cases versus controls.

immunoSEQ multiplex PCR used an average of 1200 ng genomic DNA. Assay: immunoSEQ multiplex PCR; the TCRdb copy retains only in-frame clones and omits some. The sample table includes around 30,000 clones. Germline CDR1 is SGHNT and CDR2 is YENEEA. Trimming removed 1 base from V and 0 bases from J, with 9 bases in between. This CDR3 is 15 amino acids long. The sequence came from a woman between 18 and 75 years old with a cervical HPV16 infection that either progressed to CIN3+ or cleared (not recorded which). V and J are TRBV11-3 and TRBJ1-1; D is ambiguous. The specimen sequenced was blood buffy coat. CDR3 region: CASSLGSGLNTEAFF. The CDR3 DNA, read in part, is TGTGCCAGCAGCTTAGGGTCTGGGCTGAACACTGAA.